What follows describes a single T cell receptor (beta chain). The data belong to a study of blood T cell repertoires in COVID-19. About the research overall: Researchers got acute and convalescent COVID-19 samples from the United States, Italy and Spain.

CDR3 length: 13 residues. From germline, CDR1 is KGHSH and CDR2 LQKENI. V dropped 0 bases and J dropped 4 bases, with 6 bases sitting between them. Source study methods: Estimates of nucleated cell counts were drawn from the amplification of reference gene primers. The repertoire was sequenced with immunoSEQ multiplex PCR; TCRdb's copy has only in-frame clones and lacks some. V, J and clone size reflect that table, while D and trimming were determined from the DNA. The repertoire holds about 120,000 clones, with around 84% as singletons. Specimen: peripheral blood. The TCR comes from a woman in her thirties or forties with acute or convalescent COVID-19. The chain carries TRBV18 and TRBJ1-1; D unclear. DNA of the CDR3: TGTGCCAGCTCACCACCGAGTTTCACTGAAGCTTTCTTT. Translation gives CASSPPSFTEAFF.